The clone carrying this T cell receptor (beta chain) was observed at least ten times. Antigen unknown. The data derive from a study of molecular identifiers for immune sequencing clone quantification. Study in general: With replicates, the RNA of roughly 21,000 or 96,000 naive CD8 cells was split five ways and four were sequenced. The study, taken as a whole, reports: Clones above 20 RNA copies contained over 97% of effector molecules and under 1% of naive molecules.

The CDR3 spans 15 residues. Germline lookup yields CDR1 SQVTM and CDR2 ANQGSEA. After removal of 4 bases from V and 5 bases from J, the junction contained 11 bases not matched to a gene. Preparation of the bulk TCR libraries relied on previously described methods and listed TCR primers. MiXCR, applied by TCRdb to the PCR reads, yields one record per CDR3 protein. The sample lists 300,000 to 400,000 distinct CDR3 sequences, roughly a quarter seen once, with 0.65% to 0.75% in the top ten. Naive CD8 T cells underwent sorting with the CD8+CD4-CCR7+CD45RA+ definition. The chain has TRBV29-1 and TRBJ2-1; TRBD2 agrees at 7 bases. The sequenced sample was naive CD8+ T cells from blood, with Jurkat cell RNA spiked in. Subset meaning: FACS-sorted CD8+CD4-CCR7+CD45RA+ naive T cells. The TCR originated in a human donor in good health. Some libraries in this study had Jurkat cell RNA spiked in. CDR3 DNA sequence: TGCAGCGTTGGCCGACTAGCAGGGAACAACAATGAGCAGTTCTTC. This gives the protein CSVGRLAGNNNEQFF.